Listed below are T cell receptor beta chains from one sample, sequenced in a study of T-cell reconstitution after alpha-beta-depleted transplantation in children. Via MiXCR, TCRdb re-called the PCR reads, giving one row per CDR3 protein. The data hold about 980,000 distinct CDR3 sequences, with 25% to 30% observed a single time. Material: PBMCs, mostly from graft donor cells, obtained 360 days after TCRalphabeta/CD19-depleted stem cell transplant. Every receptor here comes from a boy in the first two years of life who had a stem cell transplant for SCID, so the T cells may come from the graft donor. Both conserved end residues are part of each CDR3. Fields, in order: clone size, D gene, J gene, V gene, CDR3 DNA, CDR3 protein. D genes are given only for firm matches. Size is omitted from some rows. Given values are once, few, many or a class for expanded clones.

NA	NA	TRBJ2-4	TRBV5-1	TGCGCCAGCAGCTTCGGGGACGGGGCCAAAAACATTCAGTACTTC	CASSFGDGAKNIQYF
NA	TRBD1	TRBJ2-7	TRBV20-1	TGCAGTGCTAACCCGGGACAGTTCTACGAGCAGTACTTC	CSANPGQFYEQYF
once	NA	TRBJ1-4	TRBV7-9	TGTGCTGTGGTTAATGAAAAACTGTTTTTT	CAVVNEKLFF
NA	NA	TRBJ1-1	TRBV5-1	TGCGCCAGCAGCACCGGGACACCAGGCACTGAAGCTTTCTTT	CASSTGTPGTEAFF
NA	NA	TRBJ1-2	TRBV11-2	TGTGCCAGCAGCCCACTGGTCGGGAATGGCTACACCTTC	CASSPLVGNGYTF
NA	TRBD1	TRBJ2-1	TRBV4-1	TGCGCCAGCAGTTGGGACAGGGATTACAATGAGCAGTTCTTC	CASSWDRDYNEQFF
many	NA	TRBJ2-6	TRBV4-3	TGCGCCAGCAGCCCCACAGGCTCTGGGGCCAACGTCCTGACTTTC	CASSPTGSGANVLTF
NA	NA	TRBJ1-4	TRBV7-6	TGTGCCAGCACCACCGGAGGCACGTCTTTTGAAAAACTGTTTTTT	CASTTGGTSFEKLFF
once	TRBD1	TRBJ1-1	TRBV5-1	TGCGCCAGCAGCTTCGGAGACAGGGCCTCTTGGGTGAACACTGAAGCTTTCTTT	CASSFGDRASWVNTEAFF
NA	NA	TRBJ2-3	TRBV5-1	TGCGCCAGCAGCTTGGGCCCAGCTCGGACAGATACGCAGTATTTT	CASSLGPARTDTQYF
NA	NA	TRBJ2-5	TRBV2	TGTGCCAGCAGTAGCCCCGGGACACTCGAAGAGACCCAGTACTTC	CASSSPGTLEETQYF
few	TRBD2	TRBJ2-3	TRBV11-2	TGTGCCAGCAGCTTAGATCTGTTGCGGGGGGGCACAGATACGCAGTATTTT	CASSLDLLRGGTDTQYF
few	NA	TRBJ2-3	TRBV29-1	TGCAGCTCCCGGGCCCGGTCGTCAGATACGCAGTATTTT	CSSRARSSDTQYF
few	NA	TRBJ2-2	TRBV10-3	TGTGCCATCAGTGATAGGGCGACCGGGGAGCTGTTTTTT	CAISDRATGELFF
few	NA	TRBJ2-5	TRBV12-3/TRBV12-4	TGTGCCAGCAGTTTTATTTCGGCAGAGACCCAGTACTTC	CASSFISAETQYF
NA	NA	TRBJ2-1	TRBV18	TGTGCCAGCTCACCACCAGGAGGCCACAATGAGCAGTTCTTC	CASSPPGGHNEQFF
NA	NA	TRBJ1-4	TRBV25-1	TGTGCCAGCAGTGAATTAACAGGCCGGGGGGAAAAACTGTTTTTT	CASSELTGRGEKLFF
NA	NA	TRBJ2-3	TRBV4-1	TGCGCCAGCAGCCAAGGGGACCGGGGCCGCACAGATACGCAGTATTTT	CASSQGDRGRTDTQYF
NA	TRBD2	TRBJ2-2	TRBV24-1	TGTGCCACCAGTGAAACTCGGACTAGCGGGGGAGTCTACACCGGGGAGCTGTTTTTT	CATSETRTSGGVYTGELFF
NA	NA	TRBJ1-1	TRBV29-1	TGCAGCGTTGATGGGCCCCGGGTGACTGAAGCTTTCTTT	CSVDGPRVTEAFF
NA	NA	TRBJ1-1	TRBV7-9	TGTGCCAGCAGCCGAAGGGACGGGAGCACTGAAGCTTTCTTT	CASSRRDGSTEAFF
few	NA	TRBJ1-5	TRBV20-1	TGCAGTGCTAGTGTGGCAGGGTTATCACAGCCCCAGCATTTT	CSASVAGLSQPQHF
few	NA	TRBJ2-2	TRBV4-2	TGTGCCAGCAGCCAAGGGGGCAGGGGGGACACCGGGGAGCTGTTTTTT	CASSQGGRGDTGELFF
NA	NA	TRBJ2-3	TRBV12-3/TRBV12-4	TGTGCCAGCAGCCTCCAACCACCAGATACGCAGTATTTT	CASSLQPPDTQYF
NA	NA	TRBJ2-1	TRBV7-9	TGTGCCAGCAGCTTAGACCGTACAGCCCGGGGGAATGAGCAGTTCTTC	CASSLDRTARGNEQFF
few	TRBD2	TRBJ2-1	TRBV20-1	TGCAGTGCTAGAGACGGGACTAGCGGGGGCCCTAACAATGAGCAGTTCTTC	CSARDGTSGGPNNEQFF
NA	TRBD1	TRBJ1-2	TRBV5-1	TGCGCCAGCAGCCCGATCCCGGGACAGGGCGATGGCTACACCTTC	CASSPIPGQGDGYTF
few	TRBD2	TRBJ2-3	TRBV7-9	TGTGCCAGCAGCCACGGGCGTAGCGGGAGCACAGATACGCAGTATTTT	CASSHGRSGSTDTQYF
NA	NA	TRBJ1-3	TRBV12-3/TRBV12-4	TGTGCCAGCAGTTTACAGGGCCTCTCGTCTGGAAACACCATATATTTT	CASSLQGLSSGNTIYF
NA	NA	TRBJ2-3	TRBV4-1	TGCGCCAGCAGCCACCCGGTCCGGGATGTCGATACGCAGTATTTT	CASSHPVRDVDTQYF
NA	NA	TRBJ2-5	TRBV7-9	TGTGCCAGCAGCCCCCCCCTCTTGGGGGCTGGGGAGACCCAGTACTTC	CASSPPLLGAGETQYF
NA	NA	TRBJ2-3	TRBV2	TGTGCCAGCAGGGAGGGCGCGTCACTGAATACGCAGTATTTT	CASREGASLNTQYF
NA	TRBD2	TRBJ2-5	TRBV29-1	TGCAGCCACAATCTAGCGGGGGGTCGTGAGACCCAGTACTTC	CSHNLAGGRETQYF
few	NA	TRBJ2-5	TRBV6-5	TGTGCCAGCAGTTATCGCCGGGGCGGGAAAGAGACCCAGTACTTC	CASSYRRGGKETQYF
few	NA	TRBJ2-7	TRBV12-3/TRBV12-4	TGTGCCAGCAGTCCCGGCTCACTTGGCCCCTACGAGCAGTACTTC	CASSPGSLGPYEQYF
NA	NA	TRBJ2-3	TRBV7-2	TGTGCCAGCAGCTCTGCCCACAGGGCGGCAGATACGCAGTATTTT	CASSSAHRAADTQYF
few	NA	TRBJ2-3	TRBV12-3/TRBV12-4	TGTGCCAGCAGTCCCGCTATGGGGCGGTCCACAGATACGCAGTATTTT	CASSPAMGRSTDTQYF
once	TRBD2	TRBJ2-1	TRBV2	TGTGCCAGCAGTGGACCAGCGGGGGGACCAAATGAGCAGTTCTTC	CASSGPAGGPNEQFF
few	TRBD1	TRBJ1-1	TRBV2	TGTGCCAGCATTCCGGACAGGGTCGGTACTGAAGCTTTCTTT	CASIPDRVGTEAFF
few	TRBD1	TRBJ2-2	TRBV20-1	TGCAGTGCCGGACAGGGGGACGGGGAGCTGTTTTTT	CSAGQGDGELFF
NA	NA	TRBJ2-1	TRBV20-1	TGCAGTGCTAGTGGAACTAGAGGCTACAATGAGCAGTTCTTC	CSASGTRGYNEQFF
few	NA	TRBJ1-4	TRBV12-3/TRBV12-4	TGTGCCAGCTCGACAGCTACTAGGGGGGCGCGGGAAAAACTGTTTTTT	CASSTATRGAREKLFF